The source of this T cell receptor (beta chain) is a study of blood T cell repertoires in COVID-19. Overall study: Samples came from the United States, Italy and Spain, spanning acute and convalescent COVID-19. The cDNA or gDNA used as material had been derived from T cells, B-cell-depleted T cells, or PBMCs.

A Seattle source enrolled patients during active infection and followed them longitudinally. This CDR3 region has 16 residues. Trimming removed 1 base from V and 0 bases from J, with 7 bases in between. Germline V lookup: CDR1 SGHAT, CDR2 FQNNGV. Authors' processing steps: Estimation of nucleated cell counts was performed using reference gene primer amplification. Produced via immunoSEQ multiplex PCR; TCRdb's table is partial and in-frame only. The D gene and trimming were derived from the DNA, and the V and J assignments and clone size from that table. The table lists 90,000 or so clones, less than 95% of them singletons.

The chain links TRBV11-2 to TRBJ1-6; D may be TRBD1 (6 bases). Sequenced input: peripheral blood. The receptor was isolated from a man between 18 and 29 years old with COVID-19, enrolled during active disease. CDR3 region: CASSLVGGSYNSPLHF. In nucleotides, the CDR3 is TGTGCCAGCAGCTTAGTAGGGGGCTCCTATAATTCACCCCTCCACTTT.